Below are 24 T cell receptor beta chains sequenced from a single sample in a study of post-analysis software for immune sequencing data. The study's findings and limits: TRBV5-6, TRBV5-1 and TRBV20-1 were among roughly five TRBV segments more frequent in patients than controls.

The library was made from cDNA and included unique molecular identifiers. A single record per CDR3 protein comes from TCRdb applying MiXCR to the PCR reads. The sample has some 190,000 distinct CDR3 sequences, 29% seen once. These receptors' targets are unknown. Sequences were obtained from blood. The receptors shown here come from a girl under 18 with multiple sclerosis.

This clonotype was counted ten times or more. This sequence joins TRBV20-1 and TRBJ2-3; 9 bases agree with TRBD2. Germline-derived CDR1 and CDR2 are DFQATT and SNEGSKA (reference sequence). CDR3 length: 15 amino acids. Trimming took 2 bases from V and 3 from J; bases not matched to a gene: 6. As DNA, the CDR3 is TGCAGTGCTAGACGGCCAGCGGGGGGAACAGATACGCAGTATTTT. Its protein is CSARRPAGGTDTQYF.

This clonotype was recorded at least ten times. The chain is built from TRBV4-1 and TRBJ1-5, with a weak D call TRBD1 (6 bases). The CDR3 runs to 15 residues. V lost 0 bases and J lost 8, with 14 bases in between. Germline assignment: CDR1 MGHRA and CDR2 YSYEKL. DNA for the CDR3: TGCGCCAGCAGCCAAGAGGACAGTTCCTCGGAGCCCCAGCATTTT. The encoded protein is CASSQEDSSSEPQHF.

This clonotype was counted between two and nine times. The J gene is TRBJ1-5, the V gene TRBV27, with D tentatively TRBD1 (6 bases). Trimming removed 8 bases at V and 5 bases at J, with 7 bases between. The CDR3 has 11 amino acids. Germline V gives CDR1 MNHEY, CDR2 SMNVEV (reference sequence). DNA of the CDR3: TGTGCCAGCGGGGGCGATCAGCCCCAGCATTTT. Its translation: CASGGDQPQHF.

To note about this clonotype: A much more abundant neighbour one base away suggests this may be a read error. The chain joins TRBV6-2 or TRBV6-3 to TRBJ2-1, with TRBD2 matching over 11 bases. This CDR3 region has 18 residues. Germline V gives CDR1 MNHEY, CDR2 SVGEGT. This chain's CDR3 is CVSSILLAGDYSYNEQFF. The CDR3 coding sequence is TGTGTCAGCAGTATTCTACTAGCGGGAGATTATTCCTACAATGAGCAGTTCTTC.

The chain combines TRBV20-1 with TRBJ1-4, with a possible D match to TRBD1 (6 bases). V lost 7 bases and J 4 bases, leaving 13 bases between the germline ends. CDR3 length equals 13 residues. CDR1 is DFQATT and CDR2 is SNEGSKA in the germline V gene (reference sequence). In DNA, the CDR3 is TGCAGTGTGTTCGGCAGGGGTAATGAAAAACTGTTTTTT. This translates into CSVFGRGNEKLFF.

As concerns this clonotype: At one end the junction does not follow the germline gene, possibly because of a read error. This rearrangement joins TRBV7-2 to TRBJ2-4; 15 nucleotides line up with TRBD2. The CDR3 consists of 18 residues. Looked up from germline, CDR1 is SGHTA and CDR2 is FQGNSA. The CDR3 sequence: CVSSSGLAGGLAKNIRYF. The CDR3, as DNA: TGTGTCAGCAGCTCGGGACTAGCGGGAGGATTAGCCAAAAACATTCGGTACTTC.

As for this clonotype: It may be a read error: a sequence one base away is much more abundant. The chain couples TRBV19 to TRBJ2-5; tentatively, D is TRBD1 or TRBD2 (6 bases each). V was pared by 3 bases and J by 11 bases, with 22 bases between. The germline V gene encodes CDR1 LNHDA and CDR2 SQIVND (reference sequence). The CDR3 loop spans 15 amino acids. The CDR3 region has the DNA TGTGCCAGTAGTATGCTTCCGACAGGAGGGAATGAGCAGTACTTC. This gives the protein CASSMLPTGGNEQYF. The full variable domain, in which reference TRBV19 and TRBJ2-5 provide the parts outside the CDR3, is DGGITQSPKYLFRKEGQNVTLSCEQNLNHDAMYWYRQDPGQGLRLIYYSQIVNDFQKGDIAEGYSVSREKKESFPLTVTSAQKNPTAFYLCASSMLPTGGNEQYFGPGTRLLVL.

The V call is TRBV11-2, the J call TRBJ2-1; maybe TRBD2 (5 bases). With 6 bases removed from V and 1 base from J, the gap between germline ends came to 13 bases. The V gene's germline CDR1 is SGHAT and CDR2 FQNNGV. This CDR3 is built from 15 residues. DNA of the CDR3: TGTGCCAGCAGGGAGGTAGGGCCTTCCTACAATGAGCAGTTCTTC. It specifies CASREVGPSYNEQFF.

This clonotype was observed many times. The chain couples TRBV11-1 to TRBJ2-7, with D maybe TRBD2 (7 bases). Trimming shortened V by 4 bases and J by 7 bases, and 17 bases separated the two germline ends. Germline CDR1 is SGHAT and CDR2 is FQDESV (reference sequence). This CDR3 spans 14 amino acids. DNA for the CDR3: TGTGCCAGCAGCTCCCCGGCGGGGGCAGGTGAGCAGTACTTC. As protein: CASSSPAGAGEQYF. Full variable domain (remainder filled in from reference TRBV11-1 and TRBJ2-7): EAEVAQSPRYKITEKSQAVAFWCDPISGHATLYWYRQILGQGPELLVQFQDESVVDDSQLPKDRFSAERLKGVDSTLKIQPAELGDSAMYLCASSSPAGAGEQYFGPGTRLTVT.

Comments on this clonotype: A much larger clone is a single base away; this may be a read error. V usage is TRBV13 and J usage is TRBJ2-1; D unclear. Germline CDR1 reads PRHDT; CDR2 reads FYEKMQ (reference sequence). The CDR3 spans 12 residues. The CDR3 spells CASGLAPSEQFF. For the CDR3, the DNA is TGTGCCAGCGGCTTAGCACCCTCCGAGCAGTTCTTC.

This clonotype was detected many times. The rearrangement joins TRBV3-1 to TRBJ2-7; 11 nucleotides align to TRBD2. The CDR3 totals 16 residues. The J segment lost 5 bases and the V segment lost 1 base, leaving 7 bases of the junction unmatched. CDR1 and CDR2 (germline): LGHDT, YNNKEL (reference sequence). This CDR3 is CASSQVVTSGSHEQYF. The CDR3 DNA reads as TGTGCCAGCAGCCAAGTAGTAACTAGCGGGAGCCACGAGCAGTACTTC.

This clonotype was detected many times. The V gene is TRBV9, the J gene TRBJ2-3; 8 nucleotides agree with TRBD1. Per the germline V gene, CDR1 is SGDLS and CDR2 is YYNGEE. There are 16 residues in the CDR3. Trimming took 0 bases from V and 2 from J; bases not matched to a gene: 5. CDR3 amino acids: CASSVGSGGATDTQYF. CDR3 DNA sequence: TGTGCCAGCAGCGTAGGGTCAGGGGGCGCCACAGATACGCAGTATTTT.

This clonotype has ten or more counts. V usage is TRBV24-1 and J usage is TRBJ2-1, with 13 bases lining up with TRBD2. V shed 4 bases and J 0 bases; nucleotides not matched to a gene: 14. CDR1 is KGHDR, CDR2 SFDVKD, per germline. The CDR3 is made up of 21 amino acids. CDR3 protein: CATSEPSGTSGDLSSYNEQFF. The CDR3 region has the DNA TGTGCCACCAGTGAGCCCTCCGGGACTAGCGGGGACCTGAGCTCCTACAATGAGCAGTTCTTC.

This clonotype appeared many times. The V gene is TRBV15, the J gene TRBJ1-2; 8 bases fit TRBD1. The germline CDR1 and CDR2 sequences are LNHNV and YYDKDF (reference sequence). Trimming took 2 bases from V and 6 from J; bases not matched to a gene: 8. CDR3 size: 15 residues. The CDR3 loop reads CATSRKKGQANGYTF. The CDR3 bases are TGTGCCACCAGCAGAAAAAAGGGACAGGCGAATGGCTACACCTTC.

This clonotype has at least ten counts. The CDR3 DNA follows: TGTGCCAGCAGAGACCCGGGGGGCTACAATGAGCAGTTCTTC. Translated: CASRDPGGYNEQFF. The genes are TRBV6-2 or TRBV6-3 and TRBJ2-1, with 7 bases that match TRBD2. V dropped 6 bases and J dropped 3; count of bases not matched to a gene: 5. The CDR3 sequence is 14 residues long. Per the germline V gene, CDR1 is MNHEY and CDR2 is SVGEGT.

The rearrangement links TRBV12-5 to TRBJ2-7; no reliable D call. The CDR3 extends over 13 amino acids. Trimming took off 0 bases at V and 7 bases at J, with 10 bases between the two ends. Germline V gene sequence: CDR1 LGHNT, CDR2 FRNRAP. The CDR3: CASGLVTRNEQYF. CDR3 nucleotides: TGTGCTAGTGGTTTGGTAACGCGGAATGAGCAGTACTTC.

There are many counts of this clonotype. The rearrangement joins TRBV29-1 to TRBJ2-7; D is perhaps TRBD1 (5 bases). Germline V gene lookup returns CDR1 SQVTM and CDR2 ANQGSEA. This CDR3 comprises 12 residues. The germline V and J ends were trimmed by 4 bases and 0 bases, with 7 bases remaining between them. DNA for the CDR3: TGCAGCGTTGTCAGGGACTCCTACGAGCAGTACTTC. Protein product: CSVVRDSYEQYF.

V gene TRBV6-2 or TRBV6-3 combines with J gene TRBJ1-1, with D uncertain. V was trimmed by 2 bases and J by 4 bases, leaving 14 bases between them. Germline V gene lookup returns CDR1 MNHEY and CDR2 SVGEGT. The CDR3 length is 15 residues. This CDR3 is CASSYGGSLGTEAFF. In DNA form, the CDR3 reads TGTGCCAGCAGTTACGGCGGGAGTCTGGGCACTGAAGCTTTCTTT.

The chain has TRBV5-6 and TRBJ2-5; D may correspond to TRBD1 or TRBD2 (5 bases each). Trimming left V 1 base short and J 5 bases short, with 9 bases between. The CDR3 totals 13 residues. The germline V gene encodes CDR1 SGHDT and CDR2 YYEEEE. The CDR3 loop reads CASSLTGAETQYF. The CDR3 DNA sequence: TGTGCCAGCAGCTTGACCGGGGCCGAGACCCAGTACTTC.

This chain links TRBV7-8 with TRBJ1-4, with D maybe TRBD1 (6 bases). The CDR3 is made up of 16 amino acids. CDR1 is SGHVS, CDR2 FQNEAQ, per germline. The germline V and J ends were trimmed by 0 bases and 4 bases, with 12 bases remaining between them. CDR3 in amino acids: CASSLATTGINEKLFF. The CDR3 DNA reads TGTGCCAGCAGCTTAGCCACGACAGGAATTAATGAAAAACTGTTTTTT.

Here the CDR3 reads CASSLVFGQGANSPLHF. The CDR3 nucleotides are TGTGCCAGCAGCTTAGTATTCGGACAGGGGGCGAATTCACCCCTCCACTTT. The chain recombines TRBV7-8 with TRBJ1-6, with TRBD1 matching 11 bases. The CDR3 length is 17 residues. The ends lost 1 base at V and 7 bases at J; junction bases unmatched: 6. Germline CDR1 and CDR2: SGHVS and FQNEAQ.

This clonotype was counted ten times or more. The chain is built from TRBV12-3 or TRBV12-4 and TRBJ1-1, with no clear D. The V end was cut by 6 bases, the J end by 4 bases, with 21 bases between. There are 16 residues in the CDR3. The CDR3 loop reads CASSPGPTEGRTEAFF. CDR3 DNA sequence: TGTGCCAGCAGCCCAGGCCCAACAGAGGGTCGCACTGAAGCTTTCTTT.

This clonotype was found a few times. The chain employs TRBV20-1 and TRBJ2-7; 11 bases map to TRBD2. Per germline, CDR1 DFQATT and CDR2 SNEGSKA (reference sequence). This CDR3 spans 16 amino acids. Trimming at V came to 1 base and at J to 5 bases, leaving 10 bases not matched to a gene. CDR3 sequence (DNA): TGCAGTGCTAGAGGGGGGGTAGCGGGAGGGCCAAACGAGCAGTACTTC. This gives the protein CSARGGVAGGPNEQYF.

The chain employs TRBV7-9 and TRBJ2-5; TRBD1 agrees at 8 bases. Germline CDR1 reads SEHNR; CDR2 reads FQNEAQ (reference sequence). With V trimmed by 6 bases and J by 3 bases, 3 bases remained unmatched. CDR3 length: 13 residues. As DNA, the CDR3 is TGTGCCAGCAGGTTGACAGGGGAAGAGACCCAGTACTTC. Its protein is CASRLTGEETQYF.